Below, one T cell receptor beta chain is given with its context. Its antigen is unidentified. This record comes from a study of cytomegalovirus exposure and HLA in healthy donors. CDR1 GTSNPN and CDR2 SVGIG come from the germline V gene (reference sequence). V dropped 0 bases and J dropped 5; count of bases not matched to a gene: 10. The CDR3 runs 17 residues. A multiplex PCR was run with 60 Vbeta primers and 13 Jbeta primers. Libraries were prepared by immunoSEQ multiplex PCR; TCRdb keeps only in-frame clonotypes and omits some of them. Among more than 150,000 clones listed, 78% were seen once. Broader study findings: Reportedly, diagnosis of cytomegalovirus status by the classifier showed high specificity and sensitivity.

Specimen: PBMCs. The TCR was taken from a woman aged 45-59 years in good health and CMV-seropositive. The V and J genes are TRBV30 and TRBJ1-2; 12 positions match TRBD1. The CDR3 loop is CAWSVVGDRGHGYGYTF. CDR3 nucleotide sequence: TGTGCCTGGAGTGTCGTGGGGGACAGGGGGCATGGATATGGCTACACCTTC.